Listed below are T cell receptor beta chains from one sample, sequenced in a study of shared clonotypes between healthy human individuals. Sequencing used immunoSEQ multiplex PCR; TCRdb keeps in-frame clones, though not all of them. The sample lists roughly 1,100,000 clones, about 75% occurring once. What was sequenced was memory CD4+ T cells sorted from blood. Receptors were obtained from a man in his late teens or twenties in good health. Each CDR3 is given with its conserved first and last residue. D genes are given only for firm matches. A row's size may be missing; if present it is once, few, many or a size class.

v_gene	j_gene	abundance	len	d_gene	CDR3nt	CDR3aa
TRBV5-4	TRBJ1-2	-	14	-	TGTGCCAGCAGCCCTGACAAGGGGAACTATGGCTACACCTTC	CASSPDKGNYGYTF
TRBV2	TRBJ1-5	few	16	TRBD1	TGTGCCAGCAGTGGGGACAGGCCTTATAGCAATCAGCCCCAGCATTTT	CASSGDRPYSNQPQHF
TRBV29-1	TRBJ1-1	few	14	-	TGCAGCGCAGAGCTTGGAGGGGTCTACACTGAAGCTTTCTTT	CSAELGGVYTEAFF
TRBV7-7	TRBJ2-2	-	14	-	TGTGCTAGCAGCCAAAACGAGGGGGCCGGGGAGCTGTTTTTT	CASSQNEGAGELFF
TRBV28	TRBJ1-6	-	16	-	TGTGCCAGCAGTTTATCGGCTGGGCCCAATAATTCACCCCTCCACTTT	CASSLSAGPNNSPLHF
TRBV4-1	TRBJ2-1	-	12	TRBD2	TGCGCCAGCAGCCAACCTAGCGGGGGGCAGTTCTTC	CASSQPSGGQFF
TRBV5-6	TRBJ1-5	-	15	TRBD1	TGTGCCAGCAGCTTGATTGGCCAGGGGGTTCAGCCCCAGCATTTT	CASSLIGQGVQPQHF
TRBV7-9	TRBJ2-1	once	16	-	TGTGCCAGCAGCTTACGTAGCGGGGGGACAGGGGATGAGCAGTTCTTC	CASSLRSGGTGDEQFF
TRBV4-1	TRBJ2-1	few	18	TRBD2	TGCGCCAGCAGCCCAGGGGGGTTTATGATAGCGGGGGACAATGAGCAGTTCTTC	CASSPGGFMIAGDNEQFF
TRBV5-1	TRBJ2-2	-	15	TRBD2	TGCGCCAGCAGGTTGACTAGCGGGGGCACCGGGGAGCTGTTTTTT	CASRLTSGGTGELFF
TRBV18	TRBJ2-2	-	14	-	TGTGCCAGCTCACCGGACAGCAACACCGGGGAGCTGTTTTTT	CASSPDSNTGELFF
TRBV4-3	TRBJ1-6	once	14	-	TGCGCCAGCAGCCAAAAGGGAGGGAGTTCACCCCTCCACTTT	CASSQKGGSSPLHF
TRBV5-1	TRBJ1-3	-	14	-	TGCGCCAGCAGCTTGGGAGGGCAGATAAACACCATATATTTT	CASSLGGQINTIYF
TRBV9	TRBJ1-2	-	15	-	TGTGCCAGCAGCGTAGATGGGGGTTTTAGCTATGGCTACACCTTC	CASSVDGGFSYGYTF
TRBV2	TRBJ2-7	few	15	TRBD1	TGTGCCAGCAGTGCCGACAGGGGGTCGCCCTACGAGCAGTACTTC	CASSADRGSPYEQYF
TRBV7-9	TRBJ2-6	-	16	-	TGTGCCAGCAGCCCGGCGGGCCAGTCTGGGGCCAACGTCCTGACTTTC	CASSPAGQSGANVLTF
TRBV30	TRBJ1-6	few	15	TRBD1	TGTGCCTGGATTCTTGGACAGGGAAAAGGATCACCCCTCCACTTT	CAWILGQGKGSPLHF
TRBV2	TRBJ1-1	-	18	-	TGTGCCAGCAGCCTCCTCTCGGGTGTCGGGGGACGTCCGACTGAAGCTTTCTTT	CASSLLSGVGGRPTEAFF
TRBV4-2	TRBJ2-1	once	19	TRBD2	TGTGCCAGCAGCCAAGAAAGAGGGACTAGCGGGGGGGTATCCAATGAGCAGTTCTTC	CASSQERGTSGGVSNEQFF
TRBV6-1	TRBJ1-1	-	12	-	TGTGCCAGCAGCACGGCGACCACTGAAGCTTTCTTT	CASSTATTEAFF
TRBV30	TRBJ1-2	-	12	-	TGTGCCTGGAAAGGCGTCCCAGGTGGCTACACCTTC	CAWKGVPGGYTF
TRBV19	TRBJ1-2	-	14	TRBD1	TGTGCCAGTAGCCCGGGACAGGGGGACTATGGCTACACCTTC	CASSPGQGDYGYTF
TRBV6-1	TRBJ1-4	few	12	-	TGTGCCAGCTCCCGGGCCAAAGAAAAACTGTTTTTT	CASSRAKEKLFF
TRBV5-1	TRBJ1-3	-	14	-	TGCGCCAGCAGCTTAGGAGGATCCGGAAACACCATATATTTT	CASSLGGSGNTIYF
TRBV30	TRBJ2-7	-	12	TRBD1	TGTGCCTGGAGTTCAGGGGGCGGGTCAATCAACTTC	CAWSSGGGSINF
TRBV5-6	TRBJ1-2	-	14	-	TGTGCCAGCAGCTTGCAGGGAGAAAACTATGGCTACACCTTC	CASSLQGENYGYTF
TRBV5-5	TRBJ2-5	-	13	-	TGTGCCAGCAGCCCGACCTGGCGGGAGACCCAGTACTTC	CASSPTWRETQYF
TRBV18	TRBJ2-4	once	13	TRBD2	TGTGCCAGCTCACCACCCCGGGAGGGCATTCAGTACTTC	CASSPPREGIQYF
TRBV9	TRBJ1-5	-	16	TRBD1	TGTGCCAGCAGCCCTGGGACAGGGGCGAGCAATCAGCCCCAGCATTTT	CASSPGTGASNQPQHF